What follows is one T cell receptor (beta chain) and its context. The antigen remains undetermined. Amplification used 60 Vbeta primers and 13 Jbeta primers. Only in-frame clones appear in the TCRdb table, and some are missing; sequencing was by immunoSEQ multiplex PCR. The listing contains approximately 100,000 clones. This sample stems from a study of cytomegalovirus exposure and HLA in healthy donors. Study-wide results and caveats: The authors listed 150 to 200 TCR beta chains as cytomegalovirus-associated. According to a later analysis, donors in an Asian-associated ancestry cluster reportedly had fewer N-insertions than the approximately 620-donor mean.

When sampled, the donors appeared nominally healthy, though they likely had unrecorded immune exposures. The sample taken for sequencing was PBMCs. The TCR originated in a man aged 50-60 years in good health and CMV-seronegative.

The CDR3 protein is CASSPQGSGLISGYTF. The CDR3 coding sequence is TGTGCCAGCAGCCCTCAAGGATCCGGACTCATATCGGGCTACACCTTC. This chain connects TRBV11-2 to TRBJ1-2; D gene uncertain. Between the trimmed V and J ends, which lost 5 bases and 8 bases, there was a span of 24 bases. Germline CDR1 SGHAT, CDR2 FQNNGV. The CDR3 length is 16 residues.